This T cell receptor beta chain appears in the sequencing data of a study of blood T cell repertoires in COVID-19. As for the study in general: The United States, Italy and Spain supplied acute and convalescent COVID-19 samples. PBMCs, B-cell-depleted T cells, or T cells provided the cDNA or gDNA that made up the material.

The sample holds a few counts of this clone. Authors' analysis steps: Cell counts per sample came from amplifying reference gene primers. Profiled with immunoSEQ multiplex PCR; TCRdb holds only in-frame clones, not every one. D and trimming were read from the DNA, whereas the V and J calls and clone size are those reported in that table. The data show 150,000 or so clones, with about four fifths seen just once and approximately 14% held by the top ten. This CDR3 has 16 residues. V shed 2 bases and J shed 5 bases, with 16 bases lying between them. Germline lookup yields CDR1 LNHDA and CDR2 SQIVND (reference sequence).

The J gene is TRBJ1-5, the V gene TRBV19, with unresolved D. What was sequenced was peripheral blood. The sequence was collected from a human donor with acute or convalescent COVID-19. The donor label of this sample is uncertain. The CDR3 region has the DNA TGTGCCAGTAGTATAAATGGTAGAGAGGGAGATCAGCCCCAGCATTTT. Residues: CASSINGREGDQPQHF.